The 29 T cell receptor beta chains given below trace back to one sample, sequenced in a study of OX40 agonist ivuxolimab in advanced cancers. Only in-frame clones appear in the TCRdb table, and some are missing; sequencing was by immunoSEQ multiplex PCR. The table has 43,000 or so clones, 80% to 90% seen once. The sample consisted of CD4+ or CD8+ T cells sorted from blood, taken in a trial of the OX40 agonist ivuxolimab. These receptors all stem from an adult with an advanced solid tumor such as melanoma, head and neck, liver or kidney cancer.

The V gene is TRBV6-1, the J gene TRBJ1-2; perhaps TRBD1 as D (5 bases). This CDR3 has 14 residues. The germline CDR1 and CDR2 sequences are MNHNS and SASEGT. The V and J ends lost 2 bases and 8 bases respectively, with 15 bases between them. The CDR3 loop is CASSEPSGGIGYTF. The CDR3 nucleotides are TGTGCCAGCAGTGAACCGTCTGGGGGAATCGGCTACACCTTC.

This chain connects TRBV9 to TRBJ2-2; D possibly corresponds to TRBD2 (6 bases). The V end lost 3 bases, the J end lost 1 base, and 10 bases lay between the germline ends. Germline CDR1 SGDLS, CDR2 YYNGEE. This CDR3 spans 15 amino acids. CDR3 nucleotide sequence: TGTGCCAGCAGCGGGGGGACTGGGAACACCGGGGAGCTGTTTTTT. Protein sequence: CASSGGTGNTGELFF.

CDR3 DNA sequence: TGTGCCAGCTCATTAAAGGGCGGGGTTAGAAGCAATCAGCCCCAGCATTTT. It is translated as CASSLKGGVRSNQPQHF. The chain couples TRBV18 to TRBJ1-5, with D hard to call. The CDR3 length is 17 residues. Per germline, CDR1 KGHSH and CDR2 LQKENI. V was pared by 5 bases and J by 1 base, with 18 bases between.

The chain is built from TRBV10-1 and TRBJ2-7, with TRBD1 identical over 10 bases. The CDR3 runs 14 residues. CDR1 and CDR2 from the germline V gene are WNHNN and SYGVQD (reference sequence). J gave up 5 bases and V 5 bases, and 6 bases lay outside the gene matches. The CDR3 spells CASSTDRGSDEQYF. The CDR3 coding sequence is TGCGCCAGCAGTACGGACAGGGGGAGCGACGAGCAGTACTTC.

CDR3 nucleotide sequence: TGTGCCAGCAGTTCTGCTAGCACAGATACGCAGTATTTT. Translation: CASSSASTDTQYF. The rearrangement uses TRBV28 and TRBJ2-3; unclear D gene. The CDR3 loop spans 13 amino acids. Per the germline V gene, CDR1 is MDHEN and CDR2 is SYDVKM. Trimming shortened V by 4 bases and J by 0 bases, and 5 bases separated the two germline ends.

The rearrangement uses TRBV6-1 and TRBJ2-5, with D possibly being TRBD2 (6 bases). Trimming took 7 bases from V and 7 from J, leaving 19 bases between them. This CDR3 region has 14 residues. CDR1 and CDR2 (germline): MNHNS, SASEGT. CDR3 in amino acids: CASTRDAVGGTQYF. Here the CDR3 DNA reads TGTGCCAGCACCCGGGACGCCGTGGGGGGGACCCAGTACTTC.

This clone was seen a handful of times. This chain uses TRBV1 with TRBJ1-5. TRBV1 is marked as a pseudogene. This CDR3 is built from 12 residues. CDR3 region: CTSSQANQPQHF. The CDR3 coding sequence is TGCACCAGCAGCCAAGCCAATCAGCCCCAGCATTTT.

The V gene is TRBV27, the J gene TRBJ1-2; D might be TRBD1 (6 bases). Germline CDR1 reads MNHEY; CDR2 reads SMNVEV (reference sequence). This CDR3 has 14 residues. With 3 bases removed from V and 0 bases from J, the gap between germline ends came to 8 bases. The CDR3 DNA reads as TGTGCCAGCAGTTTCAGGGGTTCTAACTATGGCTACACCTTC. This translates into CASSFRGSNYGYTF.

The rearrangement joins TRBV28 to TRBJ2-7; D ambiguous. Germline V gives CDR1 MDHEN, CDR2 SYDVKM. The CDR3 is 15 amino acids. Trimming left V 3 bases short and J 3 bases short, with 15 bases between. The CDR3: CASSFHPTRNYEQYF. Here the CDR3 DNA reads TGTGCCAGCAGTTTCCACCCAACACGAAACTACGAGCAGTACTTC.

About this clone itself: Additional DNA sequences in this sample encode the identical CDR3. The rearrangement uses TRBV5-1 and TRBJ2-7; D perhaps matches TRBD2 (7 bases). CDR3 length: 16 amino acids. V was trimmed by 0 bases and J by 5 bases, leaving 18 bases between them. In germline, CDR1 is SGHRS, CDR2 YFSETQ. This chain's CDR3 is CASSLGWRRGGDEQYF. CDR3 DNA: TGCGCCAGCAGCTTGGGATGGCGGAGGGGGGGGGACGAGCAGTACTTC.

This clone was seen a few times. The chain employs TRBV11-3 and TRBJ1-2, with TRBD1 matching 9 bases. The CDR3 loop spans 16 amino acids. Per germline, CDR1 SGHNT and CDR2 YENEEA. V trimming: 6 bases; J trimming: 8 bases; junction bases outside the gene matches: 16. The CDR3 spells CASRSVRGQGPRGYTF. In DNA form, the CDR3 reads TGTGCCAGCAGGTCCGTAAGGGGACAGGGACCGAGGGGCTACACCTTC.

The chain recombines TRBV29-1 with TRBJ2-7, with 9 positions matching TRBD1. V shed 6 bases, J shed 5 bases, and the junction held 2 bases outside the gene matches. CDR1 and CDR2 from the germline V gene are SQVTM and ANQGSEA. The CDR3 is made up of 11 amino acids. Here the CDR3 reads CSVDRGHEQYF. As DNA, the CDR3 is TGCAGCGTGGACAGGGGCCACGAGCAGTACTTC.

CDR3: CASSSQGSGVHQPQHF. DNA of the CDR3: TGTGCCAGTAGTTCACAGGGGTCAGGGGTGCATCAGCCCCAGCATTTT. This chain connects TRBV19 to TRBJ1-5, with 7 positions matching TRBD1. Trimming at V came to 5 bases and at J to 5 bases, leaving 12 bases not matched to a gene. The germline CDR1 and CDR2 sequences are LNHDA and SQIVND (reference sequence). The CDR3 contains 16 residues. Full variable domain (rest looked up from reference TRBV19 and TRBJ1-5): DGGITQSPKYLFRKEGQNVTLSCEQNLNHDAMYWYRQDPGQGLRLIYYSQIVNDFQKGDIAEGYSVSREKKESFPLTVTSAQKNPTAFYLCASSSQGSGVHQPQHFGDGTRLSIL.

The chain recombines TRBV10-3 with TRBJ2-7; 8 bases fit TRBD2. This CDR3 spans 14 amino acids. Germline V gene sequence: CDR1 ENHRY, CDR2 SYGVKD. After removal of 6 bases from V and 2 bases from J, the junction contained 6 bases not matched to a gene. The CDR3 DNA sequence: TGTGCCATCAGGAATACTAGCGGAACCTACGAGCAGTACTTC. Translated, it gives CAIRNTSGTYEQYF.

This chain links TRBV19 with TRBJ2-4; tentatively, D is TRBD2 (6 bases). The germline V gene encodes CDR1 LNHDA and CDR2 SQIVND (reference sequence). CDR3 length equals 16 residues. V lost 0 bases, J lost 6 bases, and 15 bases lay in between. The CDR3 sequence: CASSIDDSGSGNIQYF. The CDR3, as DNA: TGTGCCAGTAGTATAGATGACTCCGGGAGCGGAAACATTCAGTACTTC.

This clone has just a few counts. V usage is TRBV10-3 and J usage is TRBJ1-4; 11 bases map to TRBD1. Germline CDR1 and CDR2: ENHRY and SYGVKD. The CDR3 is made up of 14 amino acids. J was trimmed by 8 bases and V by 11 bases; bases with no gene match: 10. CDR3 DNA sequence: TGTGCCGTATCGCCGGGACAGGGGGACGAAAAACTGTTTTTT. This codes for CAVSPGQGDEKLFF.

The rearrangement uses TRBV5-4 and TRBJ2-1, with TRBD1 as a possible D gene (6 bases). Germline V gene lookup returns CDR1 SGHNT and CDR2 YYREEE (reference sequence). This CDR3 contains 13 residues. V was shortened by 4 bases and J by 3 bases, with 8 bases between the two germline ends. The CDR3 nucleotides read TGTGCCAGCAGCGTGGACAGCTACAATGAGCAGTTCTTC. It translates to CASSVDSYNEQFF. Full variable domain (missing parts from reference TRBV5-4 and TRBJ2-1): ETGVTQSPTHLIKTRGQQVTLRCSSQSGHNTVSWYQQALGQGPQFIFQYYREEENGRGNFPPRFSGLQFPNYSSELNVNALELDDSALYLCASSVDSYNEQFFGPGTRLTVL.

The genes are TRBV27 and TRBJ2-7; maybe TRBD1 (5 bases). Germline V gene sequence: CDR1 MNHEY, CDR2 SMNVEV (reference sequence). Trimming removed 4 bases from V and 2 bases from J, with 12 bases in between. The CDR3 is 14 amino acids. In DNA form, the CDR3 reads TGTGCCAGCAGTTCTCAGGACATAACCTACGAGCAGTACTTC. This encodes CASSSQDITYEQYF.

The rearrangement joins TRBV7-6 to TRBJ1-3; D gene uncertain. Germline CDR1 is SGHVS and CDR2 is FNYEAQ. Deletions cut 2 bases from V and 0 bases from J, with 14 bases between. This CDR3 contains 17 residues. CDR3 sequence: CASSLRVSGSSGNTIYF. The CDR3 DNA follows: TGTGCCAGCAGCTTACGAGTCTCCGGGAGCTCTGGAAACACCATATATTTT.

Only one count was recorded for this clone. The CDR3 bases are TGCAGCGCCTCAGCTAGCGGGAGGGCCGGGAGCTCCTACAATGAGCAGTTCTTC. Translating gives CSASASGRAGSSYNEQFF. The V and J genes are TRBV29-1 and TRBJ2-1, with TRBD2 matching over 12 bases. The CDR3 sequence is 18 residues long. CDR1 and CDR2 from the germline V gene are SQVTM and ANQGSEA. Unmatched junction bases numbered 13, after V lost 7 bases and J lost 0 bases.

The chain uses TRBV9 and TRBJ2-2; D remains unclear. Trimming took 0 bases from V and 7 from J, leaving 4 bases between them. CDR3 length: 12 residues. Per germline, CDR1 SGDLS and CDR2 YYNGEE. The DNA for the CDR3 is TGTGCCAGCAGCGTAGTTAACGGGGAGCTGTTTTTT. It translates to CASSVVNGELFF.

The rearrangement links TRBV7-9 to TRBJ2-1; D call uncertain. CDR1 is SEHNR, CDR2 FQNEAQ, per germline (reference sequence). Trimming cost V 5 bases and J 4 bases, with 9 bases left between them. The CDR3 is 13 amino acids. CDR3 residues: CASSQWVYNEQFF. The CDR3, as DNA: TGTGCCAGCAGCCAGTGGGTTTACAATGAGCAGTTCTTC.

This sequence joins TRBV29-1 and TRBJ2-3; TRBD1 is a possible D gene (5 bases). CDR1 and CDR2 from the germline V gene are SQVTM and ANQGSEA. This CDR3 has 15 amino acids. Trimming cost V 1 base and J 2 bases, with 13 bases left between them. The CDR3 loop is CSVEVMGLLTDTQYF. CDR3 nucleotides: TGCAGCGTTGAAGTAATGGGGCTTCTCACAGATACGCAGTATTTT.

The CDR3 spells CASSVFGELFF. Here the CDR3 DNA reads TGTGCCAGCAGTGTCTTTGGGGAGCTGTTTTTT. This chain links TRBV27 with TRBJ2-2; D is unresolved. V was trimmed by 5 bases and J by 8 bases, leaving 6 bases between them. The CDR3 is 11 residues long. Germline values: CDR1 MNHEY, CDR2 SMNVEV (reference sequence).

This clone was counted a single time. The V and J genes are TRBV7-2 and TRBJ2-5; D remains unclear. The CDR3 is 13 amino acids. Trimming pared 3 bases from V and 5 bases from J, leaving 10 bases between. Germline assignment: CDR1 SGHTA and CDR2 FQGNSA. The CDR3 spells CASSFLRAETQYF. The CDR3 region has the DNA TGTGCCAGCAGCTTTTTACGGGCCGAGACCCAGTACTTC.

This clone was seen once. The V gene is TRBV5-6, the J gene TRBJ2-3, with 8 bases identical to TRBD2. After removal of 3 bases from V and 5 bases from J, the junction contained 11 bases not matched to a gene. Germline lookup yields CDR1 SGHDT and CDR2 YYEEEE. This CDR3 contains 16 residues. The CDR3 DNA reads TGTGCCAGCAGCTCGGGCCGGTCGCTAGCGGGAGATACGCAGTATTTT. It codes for CASSSGRSLAGDTQYF.

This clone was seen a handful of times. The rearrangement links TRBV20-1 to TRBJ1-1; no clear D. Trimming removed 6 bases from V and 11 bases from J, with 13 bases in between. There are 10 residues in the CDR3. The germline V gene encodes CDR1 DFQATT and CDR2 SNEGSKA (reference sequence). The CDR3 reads CSAVGFRAFF. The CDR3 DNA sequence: TGCAGTGCAGTGGGGTTCAGGGCTTTCTTT.

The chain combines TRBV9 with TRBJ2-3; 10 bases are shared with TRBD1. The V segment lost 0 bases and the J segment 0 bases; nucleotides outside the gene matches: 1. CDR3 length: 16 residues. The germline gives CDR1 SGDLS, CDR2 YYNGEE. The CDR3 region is CASSVATGGSTDTQYF. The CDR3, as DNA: TGTGCCAGCAGCGTAGCGACAGGGGGCAGCACAGATACGCAGTATTTT.

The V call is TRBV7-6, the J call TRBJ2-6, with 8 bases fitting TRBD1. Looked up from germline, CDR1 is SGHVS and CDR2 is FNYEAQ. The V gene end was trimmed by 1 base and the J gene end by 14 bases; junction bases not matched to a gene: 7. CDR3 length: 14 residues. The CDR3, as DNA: TGTGCCAGCAGCTTAGGACGACAGGGGATGATCCTGACTTTC. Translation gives CASSLGRQGMILTF. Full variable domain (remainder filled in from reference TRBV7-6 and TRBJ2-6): GAGVSQSPRYKVTKRGQDVALRCDPISGHVSLYWYRQALGQGPEFLTYFNYEAQQDKSGLPNDRFSAERPEGSISTLTIQRTEQRDSAMYRCASSLGRQGMILTFGAGSRLTVL.